The rows below give T cell receptor beta chains drawn from one sample of a study of blood T cell repertoires in COVID-19. Data came from immunoSEQ multiplex PCR; TCRdb stores just in-frame clones and leaves some out. The data show more than 60,000 clones, 84% seen once. Material for sequencing was peripheral blood. The receptors come from a man aged 50-59 years with acute or convalescent COVID-19. CDR3s include the opening cysteine and the closing phenylalanine or tryptophan. Clone size is not always given. Where it is, it says once, few, many or a class for expanded clones.

J	length	V	size	CDR3
TRBJ2-1	15	TRBV7-2	-	CASILMVAGDYEQFF
TRBJ1-1	14	TRBV11-2	-	CASIAGTANTEAFF
TRBJ2-7	12	TRBV14	-	CASSPGGSEQYF
TRBJ1-6	19	TRBV4-3	-	CASSQALSGGAMVNSPLHF
TRBJ2-7	14	TRBV6-2/TRBV6-3	-	CASSWTSDAYEQYF
TRBJ2-4	14	TRBV19	-	CASRTGTTGGIQYF
TRBJ2-7	16	TRBV6-1	-	CASSGSRDRRWYEQYF
TRBJ2-6	16	TRBV3-1/TRBV3-2	-	CASSQLEGAGANVLTF
TRBJ2-7	13	TRBV27	-	CASSPSGAYEQYF
TRBJ1-5	14	TRBV5-1	-	CASSFSGEDQPQHF
TRBJ1-5	15	TRBV19	-	CASSMESYSNQPQHF
TRBJ2-7	15	TRBV6-2/TRBV6-3	-	CASSPADRAPSEQYF
TRBJ2-7	13	TRBV6-6	-	CASSWDQGYEQYF
TRBJ2-7	14	TRBV6-5	once	CASSYRDRAYEQYF
TRBJ2-3	13	TRBV28	-	CASSPKPGDTQYF
TRBJ2-1	16	TRBV5-6	-	CASSLFAGSSYNEQFF
TRBJ2-3	15	TRBV24-1	few	CATSDIGLVGDTQYF
TRBJ1-2	11	TRBV12-2	-	CASLAGYGYTF
TRBJ2-7	14	TRBV28	once	CASSLYGRAYEQYF
TRBJ2-3	16	TRBV5-5	-	CASSLGAGGFTDTQYF
TRBJ1-1	12	TRBV19	-	CASSGPGRSAFF
TRBJ1-6	14	TRBV10-1	-	CASTRGDDNSPLHF
TRBJ2-1	17	TRBV3-1/TRBV3-2	-	CASSPRTSGGFYNEQFF
TRBJ2-1	13	TRBV9	-	CASSVASGNEQFF
TRBJ2-2	17	TRBV4-3	-	CASSQSWGNANTGELFF
TRBJ1-1	15	TRBV27	once	CASSLSKSGYTEAFF
TRBJ2-1	18	TRBV6-2/TRBV6-3	-	CASSYVRASGSLTNEQFF
TRBJ2-2	17	TRBV7-6	-	CASSRSGTSGYTGELFF
TRBJ2-7	12	TRBV7-8	-	CAGGRTGVEQYF
TRBJ2-1	15	TRBV7-2	-	CASSTGPSSYNEQFF
TRBJ2-7	15	TRBV9	-	CASSVEGQGSYEQYF
TRBJ1-4	16	TRBV4-2	-	CASRAQGFATNEKLFF
TRBJ1-2	15	TRBV7-8	-	CASSLYKERNYGYTF
TRBJ2-1	14	TRBV19	-	CASSIDRLVLEQFF
TRBJ2-3	14	TRBV7-9	-	CASSASGGTDTQYF
TRBJ2-1	18	TRBV3-1/TRBV3-2	few	CASSHTGTSGTHSDEQFF
TRBJ2-1	15	TRBV5-8	-	CASSFSGGSYNEQFF
TRBJ2-5	15	TRBV10-3	-	CASSPATDSQETQYF
TRBJ2-6	19	TRBV6-2/TRBV6-3	-	CASSYSGPGRKGGANVLTF
TRBJ1-1	13	TRBV12-3/TRBV12-4	-	CASSTPGVTEAFF
TRBJ1-4	15	TRBV4-1	few	CASSQVYSPNEKLFF
TRBJ2-3	15	TRBV9	-	CASSVGERGVSTQYF
TRBJ1-3	13	TRBV5-4	once	CASSLYGGNTIYF
TRBJ2-7	13	TRBV7-2	-	CASSLGRGGEQYF
TRBJ2-3	16	TRBV28	few	CASRTGLAGGTDTQYF
TRBJ2-7	13	TRBV19	-	CASSFSISYEQYF
TRBJ2-1	12	TRBV28	-	CASGGGADEQFF
TRBJ2-7	13	TRBV11-2	-	CASSFTGSYEQYF
TRBJ2-1	15	TRBV27	-	CASRTGEWAYNEQFF
TRBJ1-1	13	TRBV29-1	-	CSVEGTGGDEAFF
TRBJ1-5	15	TRBV6-5	-	CASRASDRDNQPQHF
TRBJ2-1	15	TRBV7-3	-	CASSSRPGPYNEQFF
TRBJ1-1	13	TRBV23-1	-	CASSQGQNTEAFF
TRBJ2-3	14	TRBV24-1	-	CATSERGGTDTQYF